What follows describes a single TCR beta chain. As originally analysed: Amplifying reference gene primers gave estimates of nucleated cell counts. Only in-frame clones appear in the TCRdb table, and some are missing; sequencing was by immunoSEQ multiplex PCR. From that table come the V and J calls and clone size; the DNA was used to work out D and trimming. Of some 230,000 clones listed, 70% to 90% are singletons. The data stem from a study of blood T cell repertoires in COVID-19. About the research overall: Acute and convalescent COVID-19 samples came from the United States, Italy and Spain. PBMCs, B-cell-depleted T cells, or T cells provided the cDNA or gDNA that made up the material.

With 2 bases removed from V and 7 bases from J, the gap between germline ends came to 9 bases. CDR3 length equals 11 residues. Per germline, CDR1 DFQATT and CDR2 SNEGSKA (reference sequence). The gene calls are TRBV20-1 and TRBJ2-7; D is perhaps TRBD1 (5 bases). This TCR was recovered from a man aged 40-55 years with acute or convalescent COVID-19. The sample was peripheral blood. CDR3 sequence (DNA): TGCAGTGCTAGATTCACAGGAGAGCAGTACTTC. Its translation is CSARFTGEQYF.